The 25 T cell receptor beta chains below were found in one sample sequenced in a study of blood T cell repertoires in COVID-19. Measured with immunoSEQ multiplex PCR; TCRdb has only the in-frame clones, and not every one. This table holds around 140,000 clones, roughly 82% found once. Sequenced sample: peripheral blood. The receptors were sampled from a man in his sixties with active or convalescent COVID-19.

Here the CDR3 DNA reads TGTGCCAGCAGCGCGGGACGGAATCAGCCCCAGCATTTT. Protein product: CASSAGRNQPQHF. The chain carries TRBV3-1 (or the pseudogene TRBV3-2) and TRBJ1-5; D is perhaps TRBD1 (5 bases). Trimming took off 5 bases at V and 4 bases at J, with 9 bases between the two ends. Looked up from germline, CDR1 is LGHDT and CDR2 is YNNKEL (reference sequence). CDR3 length: 13 amino acids.

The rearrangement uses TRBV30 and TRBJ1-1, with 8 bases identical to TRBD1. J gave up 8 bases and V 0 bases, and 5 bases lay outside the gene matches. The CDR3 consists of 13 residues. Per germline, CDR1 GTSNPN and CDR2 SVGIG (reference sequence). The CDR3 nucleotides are TGTGCCTGGAGTGTCGGGACAGGCCTCGAAGCTTTCTTT. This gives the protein CAWSVGTGLEAFF.

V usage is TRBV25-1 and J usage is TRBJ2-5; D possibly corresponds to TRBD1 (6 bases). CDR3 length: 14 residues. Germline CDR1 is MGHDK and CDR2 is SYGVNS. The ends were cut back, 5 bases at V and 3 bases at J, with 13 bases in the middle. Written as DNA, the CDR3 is TGTGCCAGCAGTCCCCGGACAGCGGAAGAGACCCAGTACTTC. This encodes CASSPRTAEETQYF.

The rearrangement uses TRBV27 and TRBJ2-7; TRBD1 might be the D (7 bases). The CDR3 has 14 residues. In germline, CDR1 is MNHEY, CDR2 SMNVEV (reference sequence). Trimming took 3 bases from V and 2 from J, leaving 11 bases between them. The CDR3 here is CASSLQGGAYEQYV. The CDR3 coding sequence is TGTGCCAGCAGTTTGCAGGGGGGCGCCTACGAGCAGTACGTC.

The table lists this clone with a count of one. Here the CDR3 reads CAWSGTGTGAYEQYF. As DNA, the CDR3 is TGTGCCTGGAGTGGAACCGGGACAGGGGCCTACGAGCAGTACTTC. The chain combines TRBV30 with TRBJ2-7; 10 bases match TRBD1. The CDR3 length is 15 residues. With V trimmed by 1 base and J by 2 bases, 5 bases remained unmatched. Germline CDR1 and CDR2: GTSNPN and SVGIG (reference sequence). Supplemented by reference TRBV30 and TRBJ2-7, the full variable domain reads SQTIHQWPATLVQPVGSPLSLECTVEGTSNPNLYWYRQAAGRGLQLLFYSVGIGQISSEVPQNLSASRPQDRQFILSSKKLLLSDSGFYLCAWSGTGTGAYEQYFGPGTRLTVT.

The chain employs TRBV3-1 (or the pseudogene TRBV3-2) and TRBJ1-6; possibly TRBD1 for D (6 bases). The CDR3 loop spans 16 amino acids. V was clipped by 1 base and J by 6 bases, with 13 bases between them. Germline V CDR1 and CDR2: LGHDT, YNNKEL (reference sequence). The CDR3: CASSQVDGGPNSPLHF. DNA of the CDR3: TGTGCCAGCAGCCAAGTCGATGGGGGCCCTAATTCACCCCTCCACTTT.

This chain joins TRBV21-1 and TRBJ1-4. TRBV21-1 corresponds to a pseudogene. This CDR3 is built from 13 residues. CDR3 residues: CACTGTSDEKLFF. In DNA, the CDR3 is TGTGCCTGCACCGGGACTAGCGATGAAAAACTGTTTTTT.

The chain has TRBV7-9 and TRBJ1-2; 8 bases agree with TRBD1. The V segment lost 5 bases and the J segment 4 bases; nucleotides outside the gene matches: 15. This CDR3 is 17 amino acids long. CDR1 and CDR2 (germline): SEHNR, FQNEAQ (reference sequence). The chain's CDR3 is CASSLPVGQGRGYGYTF. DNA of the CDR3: TGTGCCAGCAGCCTCCCGGTAGGACAGGGAAGGGGCTATGGCTACACCTTC.

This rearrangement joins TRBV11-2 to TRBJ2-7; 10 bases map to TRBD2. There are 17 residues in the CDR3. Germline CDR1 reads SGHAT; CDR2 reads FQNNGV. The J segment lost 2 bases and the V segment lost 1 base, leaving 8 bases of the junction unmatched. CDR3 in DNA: TGTGCCAGCAGCTTAGCCTCTAGCGGGAGAATCCCCTACGAGCAGTACGTC. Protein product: CASSLASSGRIPYEQYV.

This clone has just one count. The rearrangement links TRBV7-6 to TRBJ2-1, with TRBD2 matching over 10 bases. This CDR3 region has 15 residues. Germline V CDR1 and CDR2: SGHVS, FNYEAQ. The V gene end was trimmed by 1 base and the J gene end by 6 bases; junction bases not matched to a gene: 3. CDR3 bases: TGTGCCAGCAGCTTAGGCCCTAGCGGGAGCAATGAGCAGTTCTTC. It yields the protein CASSLGPSGSNEQFF. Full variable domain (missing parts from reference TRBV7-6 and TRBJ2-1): GAGVSQSPRYKVTKRGQDVALRCDPISGHVSLYWYRQALGQGPEFLTYFNYEAQQDKSGLPNDRFSAERPEGSISTLTIQRTEQRDSAMYRCASSLGPSGSNEQFFGPGTRLTVL.

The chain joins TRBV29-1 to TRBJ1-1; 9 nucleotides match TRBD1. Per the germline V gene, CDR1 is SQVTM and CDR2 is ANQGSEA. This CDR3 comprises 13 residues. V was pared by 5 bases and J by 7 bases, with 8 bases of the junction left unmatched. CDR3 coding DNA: TGCAGCGTTTTGGGACAGGGCGTGAGTGAAGCTTTCTTT. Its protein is CSVLGQGVSEAFF.

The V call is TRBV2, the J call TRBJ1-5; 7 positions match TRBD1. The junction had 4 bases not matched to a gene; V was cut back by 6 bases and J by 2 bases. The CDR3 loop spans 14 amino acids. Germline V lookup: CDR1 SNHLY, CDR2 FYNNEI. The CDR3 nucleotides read TGTGCCAGCAGGGCCGGGACAGGCAATCAGCCCCAGCATTTT. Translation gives CASRAGTGNQPQHF.

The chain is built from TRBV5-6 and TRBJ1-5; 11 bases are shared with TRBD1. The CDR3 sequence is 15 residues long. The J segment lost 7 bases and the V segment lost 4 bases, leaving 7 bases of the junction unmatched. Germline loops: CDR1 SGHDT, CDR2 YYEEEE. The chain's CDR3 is CASSRTGGRRQPQHF. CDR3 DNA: TGTGCCAGCAGCCGGACAGGGGGCCGGAGGCAGCCCCAGCATTTT.

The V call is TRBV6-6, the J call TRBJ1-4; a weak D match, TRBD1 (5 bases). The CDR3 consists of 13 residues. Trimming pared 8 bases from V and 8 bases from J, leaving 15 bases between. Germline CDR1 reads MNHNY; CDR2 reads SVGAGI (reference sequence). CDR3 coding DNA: TGTGCCAGCCAGGGTATGGCGGGGGAAAAACTGTTTTTT. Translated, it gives CASQGMAGEKLFF.

The CDR3 reads CASSPTTGRNTIYF. Written as DNA, the CDR3 is TGTGCCAGCAGCCCGACGACAGGGAGAAACACCATATATTTT. The gene calls are TRBV7-8 and TRBJ1-3; 7 nucleotides align to TRBD1. This CDR3 is 14 amino acids long. The germline CDR1 and CDR2 sequences are SGHVS and FQNEAQ. The ends lost 5 bases at V and 5 bases at J; junction bases unmatched: 6.

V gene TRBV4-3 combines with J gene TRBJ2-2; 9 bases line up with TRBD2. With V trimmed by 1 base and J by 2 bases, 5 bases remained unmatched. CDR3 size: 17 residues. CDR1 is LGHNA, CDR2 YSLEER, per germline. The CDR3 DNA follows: TGCGCCAGCAGCCAAGCTAGTCTAGCGGGAAACACCGGGGAGCTGTTTTTT. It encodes CASSQASLAGNTGELFF.

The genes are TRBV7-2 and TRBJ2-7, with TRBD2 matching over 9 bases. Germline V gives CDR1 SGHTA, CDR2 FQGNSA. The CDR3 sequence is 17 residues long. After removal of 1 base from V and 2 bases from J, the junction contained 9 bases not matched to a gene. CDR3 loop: CASSLVERLAGPYEQYV. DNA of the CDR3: TGTGCCAGCAGCTTAGTAGAGCGGCTAGCGGGGCCCTACGAGCAGTACGTC.

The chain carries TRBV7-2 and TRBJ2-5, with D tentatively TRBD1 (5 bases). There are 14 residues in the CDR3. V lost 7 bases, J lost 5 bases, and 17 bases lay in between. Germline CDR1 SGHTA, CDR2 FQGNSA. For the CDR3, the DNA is TGTGCCAGCACCCCGTGGGGCTCGTGGGAGACCCAGTACTTC. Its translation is CASTPWGSWETQYF.

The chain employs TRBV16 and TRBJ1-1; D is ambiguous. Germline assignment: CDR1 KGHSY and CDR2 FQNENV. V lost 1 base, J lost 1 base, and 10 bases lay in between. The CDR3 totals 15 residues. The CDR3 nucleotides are TGTGCCAGCAGCCAATATGAGGGCCCGAACACTGAAGCTTTCTTT. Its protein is CASSQYEGPNTEAFF.

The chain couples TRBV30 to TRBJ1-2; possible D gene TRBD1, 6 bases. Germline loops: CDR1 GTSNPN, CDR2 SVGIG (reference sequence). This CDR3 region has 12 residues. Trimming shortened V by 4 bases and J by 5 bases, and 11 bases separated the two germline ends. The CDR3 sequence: CAWIHRDYGYTF. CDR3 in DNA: TGTGCCTGGATACACAGGGATTATGGCTACACCTTC. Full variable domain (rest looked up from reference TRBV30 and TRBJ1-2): SQTIHQWPATLVQPVGSPLSLECTVEGTSNPNLYWYRQAAGRGLQLLFYSVGIGQISSEVPQNLSASRPQDRQFILSSKKLLLSDSGFYLCAWIHRDYGYTFGSGTRLTVV.

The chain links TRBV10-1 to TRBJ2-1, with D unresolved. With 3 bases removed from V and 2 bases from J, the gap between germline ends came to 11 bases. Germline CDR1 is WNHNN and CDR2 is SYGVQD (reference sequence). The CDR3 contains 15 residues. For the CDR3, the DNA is TGCGCCAGCAGTGAACAGAAGCAAACCTACAATGAGCAGTTCTTC. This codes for CASSEQKQTYNEQFF.

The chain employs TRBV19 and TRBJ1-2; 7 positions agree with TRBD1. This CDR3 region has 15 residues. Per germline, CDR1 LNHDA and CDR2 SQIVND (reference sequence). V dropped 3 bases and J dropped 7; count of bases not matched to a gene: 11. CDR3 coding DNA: TGTGCCAGTAGTATCGACAGGGCTCGTATCGCTGGCTACACCTTC. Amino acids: CASSIDRARIAGYTF.

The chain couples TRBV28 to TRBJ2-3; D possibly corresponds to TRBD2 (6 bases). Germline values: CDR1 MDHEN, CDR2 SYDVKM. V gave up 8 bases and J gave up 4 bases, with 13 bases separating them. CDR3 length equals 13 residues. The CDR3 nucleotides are TGTGCCAGCCTGGGACTGTCCGCAGATACGCAGTATTTT. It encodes CASLGLSADTQYF.

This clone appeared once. CDR3 region: CASSQNAAEMWADTQYF. DNA of the CDR3: TGTGCCAGCAGCCAAAACGCGGCTGAAATGTGGGCAGATACGCAGTATTTT. The chain couples TRBV3-1 (or the pseudogene TRBV3-2) to TRBJ2-3; D remains ambiguous. This CDR3 has 17 amino acids. Germline assignment: CDR1 LGHDT and CDR2 YNNKEL (reference sequence). V gave up 2 bases and J gave up 4 bases, with 19 bases separating them.

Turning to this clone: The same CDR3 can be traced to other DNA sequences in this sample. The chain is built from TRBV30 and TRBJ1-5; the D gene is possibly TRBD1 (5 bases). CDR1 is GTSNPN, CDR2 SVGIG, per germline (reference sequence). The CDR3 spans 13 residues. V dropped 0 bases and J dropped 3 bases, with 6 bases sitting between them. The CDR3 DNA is TGTGCCTGGAGTGTCAGGGACAATCAGCCCCAGCATTTT. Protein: CAWSVRDNQPQHF.